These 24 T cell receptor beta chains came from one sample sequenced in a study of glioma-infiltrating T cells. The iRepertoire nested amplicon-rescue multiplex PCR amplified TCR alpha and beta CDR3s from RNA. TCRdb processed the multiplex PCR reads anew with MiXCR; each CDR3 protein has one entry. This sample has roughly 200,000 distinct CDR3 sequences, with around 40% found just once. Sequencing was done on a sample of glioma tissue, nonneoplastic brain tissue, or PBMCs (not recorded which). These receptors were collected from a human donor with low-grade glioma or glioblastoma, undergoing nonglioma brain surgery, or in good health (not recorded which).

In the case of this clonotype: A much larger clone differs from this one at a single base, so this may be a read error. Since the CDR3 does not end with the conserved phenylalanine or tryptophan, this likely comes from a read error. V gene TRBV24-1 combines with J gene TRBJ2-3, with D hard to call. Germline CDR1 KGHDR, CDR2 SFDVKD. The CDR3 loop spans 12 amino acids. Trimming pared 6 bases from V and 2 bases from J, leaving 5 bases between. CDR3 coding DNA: TGTGCCACCAGTAAAGACACAGATACGCAGTATCTT. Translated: CATSKDTDTQYL.

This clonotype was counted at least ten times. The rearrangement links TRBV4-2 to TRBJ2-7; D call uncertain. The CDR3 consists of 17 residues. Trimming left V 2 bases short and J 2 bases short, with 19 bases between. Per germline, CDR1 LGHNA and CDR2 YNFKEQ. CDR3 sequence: CASSQLTAQTDPYEQYF. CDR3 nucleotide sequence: TGTGCCAGCAGCCAACTCACAGCCCAGACGGACCCCTACGAGCAGTACTTC.

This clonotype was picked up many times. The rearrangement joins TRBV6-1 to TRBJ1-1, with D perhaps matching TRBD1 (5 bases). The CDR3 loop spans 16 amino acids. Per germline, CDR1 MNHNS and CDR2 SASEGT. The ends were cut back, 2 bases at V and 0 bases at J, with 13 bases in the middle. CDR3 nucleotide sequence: TGTGCCAGCAGTGAACTGGCAGGGTATATGAACACTGAAGCTTTCTTT. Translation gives CASSELAGYMNTEAFF.

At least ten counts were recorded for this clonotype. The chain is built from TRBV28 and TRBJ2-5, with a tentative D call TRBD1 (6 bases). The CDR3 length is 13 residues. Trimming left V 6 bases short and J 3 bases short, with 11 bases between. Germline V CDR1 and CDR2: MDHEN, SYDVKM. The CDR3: CASRPTGKETQYF. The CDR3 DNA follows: TGTGCCAGCAGGCCTACAGGGAAAGAGACCCAGTACTTC.

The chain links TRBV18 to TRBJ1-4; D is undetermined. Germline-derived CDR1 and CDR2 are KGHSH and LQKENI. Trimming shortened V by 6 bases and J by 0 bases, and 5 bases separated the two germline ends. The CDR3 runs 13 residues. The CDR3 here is CASSVATNEKLFF. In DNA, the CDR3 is TGTGCCAGCTCGGTTGCAACTAATGAAAAACTGTTTTTT.

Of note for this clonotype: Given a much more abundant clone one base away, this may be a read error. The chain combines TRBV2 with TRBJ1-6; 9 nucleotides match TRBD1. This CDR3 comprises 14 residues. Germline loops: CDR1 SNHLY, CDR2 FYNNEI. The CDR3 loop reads CATSSTGGESPLHF. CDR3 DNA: TGTGCCACCAGTTCGACAGGGGGAGAATCACCCCTCCACTTT.

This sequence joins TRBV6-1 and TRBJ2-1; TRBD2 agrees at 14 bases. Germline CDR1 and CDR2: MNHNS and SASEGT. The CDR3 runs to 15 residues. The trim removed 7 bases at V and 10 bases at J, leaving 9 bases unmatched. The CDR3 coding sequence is TGTGCCAGCACAGGGGGACTAGCGGGAGCTGACGAGCAGTTCTTC. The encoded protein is CASTGGLAGADEQFF.

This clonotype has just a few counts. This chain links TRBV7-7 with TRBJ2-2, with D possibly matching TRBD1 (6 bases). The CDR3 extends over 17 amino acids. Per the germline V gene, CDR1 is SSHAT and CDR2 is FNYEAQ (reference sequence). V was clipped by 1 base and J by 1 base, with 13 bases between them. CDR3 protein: CASSLDWGLENTGELFF. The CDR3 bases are TGTGCCAGCAGCTTAGATTGGGGGCTGGAGAACACCGGGGAGCTGTTTTTT.

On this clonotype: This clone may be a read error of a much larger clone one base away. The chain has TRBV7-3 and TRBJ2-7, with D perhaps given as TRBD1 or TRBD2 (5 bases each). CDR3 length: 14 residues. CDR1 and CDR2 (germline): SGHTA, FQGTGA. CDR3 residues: CASSRDGTENEPYF. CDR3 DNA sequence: TGTGCCAGCAGCCGGGACGGAACAGAAAATGAGCCGTACTTC.

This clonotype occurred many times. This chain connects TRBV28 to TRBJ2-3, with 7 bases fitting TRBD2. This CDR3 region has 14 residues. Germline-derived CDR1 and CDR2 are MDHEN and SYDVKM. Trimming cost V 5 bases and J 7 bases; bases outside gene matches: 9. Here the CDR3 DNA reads TGTGCCAGCAGTCCCGTTGGGACTACGTATACGCAGTATTTT. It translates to CASSPVGTTYTQYF. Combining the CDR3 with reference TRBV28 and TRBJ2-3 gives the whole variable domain DVKVTQSSRYLVKRTGEKVFLECVQDMDHENMFWYRQDPGLGLRLIYFSYDVKMKEKGDIPEGYSVSREKKERFSLILESASTNQTSMYLCASSPVGTTYTQYFGPGTRLTVL.

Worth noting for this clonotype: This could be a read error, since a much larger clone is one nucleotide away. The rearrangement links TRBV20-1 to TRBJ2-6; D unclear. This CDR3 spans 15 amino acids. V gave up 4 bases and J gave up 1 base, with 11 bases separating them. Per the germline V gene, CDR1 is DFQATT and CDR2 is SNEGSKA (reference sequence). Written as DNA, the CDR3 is TGCAGTGCTAAAGACCGTTTTTCTGGGGCCAACGTCCTGACTTTC. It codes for CSAKDRFSGANVLTF.

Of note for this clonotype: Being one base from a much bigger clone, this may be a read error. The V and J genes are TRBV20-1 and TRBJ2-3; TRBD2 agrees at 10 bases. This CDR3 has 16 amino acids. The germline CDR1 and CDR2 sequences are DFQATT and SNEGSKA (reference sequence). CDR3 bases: TGCAGTGCTCCCTCTCTAGCGGGGGCCCACACACATACGCAGTATTTT. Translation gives CSAPSLAGAHTHTQYF.

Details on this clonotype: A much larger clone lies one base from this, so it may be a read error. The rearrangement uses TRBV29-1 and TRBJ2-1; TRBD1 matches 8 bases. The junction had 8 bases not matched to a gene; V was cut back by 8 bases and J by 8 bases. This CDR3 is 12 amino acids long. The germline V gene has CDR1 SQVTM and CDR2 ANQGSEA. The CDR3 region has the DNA TGCAGCTCCGCGCAGGGGGCGTATGAGCAGTTCTTC. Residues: CSSAQGAYEQFF.

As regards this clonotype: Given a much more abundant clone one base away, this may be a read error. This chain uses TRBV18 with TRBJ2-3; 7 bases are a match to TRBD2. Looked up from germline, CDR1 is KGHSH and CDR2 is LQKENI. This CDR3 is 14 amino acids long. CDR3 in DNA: TGTGCCAGCTCACAAGGACTAGATGCAGATACGAAGTATTTT. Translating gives CASSQGLDADTKYF.

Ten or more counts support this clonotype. CDR3 loop: CASSLPGSINQPQHF. CDR3 coding DNA: TGTGCCAGCAGTTTACCTGGGAGTATCAATCAGCCCCAGCATTTT. The chain is built from TRBV28 and TRBJ1-5; D unclear. With 2 bases removed from V and 3 bases from J, the gap between germline ends came to 11 bases. The CDR3 sequence is 15 residues long. Germline CDR1 is MDHEN and CDR2 is SYDVKM.

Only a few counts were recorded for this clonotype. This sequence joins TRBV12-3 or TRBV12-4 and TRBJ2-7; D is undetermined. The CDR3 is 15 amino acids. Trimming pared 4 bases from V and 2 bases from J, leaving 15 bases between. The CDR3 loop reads CASSSSDSFPYEQYF. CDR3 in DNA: TGTGCCAGCAGTTCCTCAGACTCGTTTCCCTACGAGCAGTACTTC.

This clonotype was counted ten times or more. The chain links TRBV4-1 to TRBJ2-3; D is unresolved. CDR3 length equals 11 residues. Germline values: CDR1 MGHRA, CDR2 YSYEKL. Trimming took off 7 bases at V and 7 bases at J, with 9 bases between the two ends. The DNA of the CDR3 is TGCGCCAGCACCGGCCCGTATACGCAGTATTTT. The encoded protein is CASTGPYTQYF.

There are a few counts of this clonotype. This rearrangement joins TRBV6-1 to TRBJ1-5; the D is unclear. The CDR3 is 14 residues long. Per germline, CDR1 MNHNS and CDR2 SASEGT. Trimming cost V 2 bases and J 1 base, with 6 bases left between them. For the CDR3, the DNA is TGTGCCAGCAGTGAACAGGACAGCAATCAGCCCCAGCATTTT. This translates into CASSEQDSNQPQHF.

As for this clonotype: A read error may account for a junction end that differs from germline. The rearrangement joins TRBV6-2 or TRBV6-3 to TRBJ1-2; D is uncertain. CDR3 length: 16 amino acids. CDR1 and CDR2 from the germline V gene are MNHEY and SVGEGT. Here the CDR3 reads CASTTVEGRGGYGYTF. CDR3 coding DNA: TGCGCCAGCACCACCGTGGAGGGCCGAGGAGGCTATGGCTACACCTTC.

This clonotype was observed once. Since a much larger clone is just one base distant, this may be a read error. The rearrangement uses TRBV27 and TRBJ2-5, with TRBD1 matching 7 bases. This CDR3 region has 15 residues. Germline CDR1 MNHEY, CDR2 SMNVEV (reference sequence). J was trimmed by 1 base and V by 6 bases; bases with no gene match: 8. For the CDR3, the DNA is TGTGCCAGCAGCACCCGGTGGGACAGCCAAGAGACCCAGTACTTC. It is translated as CASSTRWDSQETQYF.

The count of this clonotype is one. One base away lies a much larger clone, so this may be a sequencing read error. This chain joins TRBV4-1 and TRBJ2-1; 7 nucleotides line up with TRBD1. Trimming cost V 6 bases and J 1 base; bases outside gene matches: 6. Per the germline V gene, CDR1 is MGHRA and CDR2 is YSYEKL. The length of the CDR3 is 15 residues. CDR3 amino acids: CASRLDRSSYNEQFF. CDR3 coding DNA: TGCGCCAGCAGATTGGACAGGTCATCCTACAATGAGCAGTTCTTC.

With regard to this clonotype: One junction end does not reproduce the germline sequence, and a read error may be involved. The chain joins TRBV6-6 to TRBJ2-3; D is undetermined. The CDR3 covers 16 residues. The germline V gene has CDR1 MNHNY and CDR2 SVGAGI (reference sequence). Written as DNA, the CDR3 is TGTGCCAGCATTTACTTTGCCCACAGCCCCACAGATACGCAGTATTTT. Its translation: CASIYFAHSPTDTQYF.

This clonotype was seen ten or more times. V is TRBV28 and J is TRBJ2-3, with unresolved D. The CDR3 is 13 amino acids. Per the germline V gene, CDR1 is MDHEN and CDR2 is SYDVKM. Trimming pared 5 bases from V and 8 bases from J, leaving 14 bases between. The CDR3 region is CASSPRPGGTQYF. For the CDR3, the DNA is TGTGCCAGCAGTCCCCGGCCAGGCGGTACGCAGTATTTT.

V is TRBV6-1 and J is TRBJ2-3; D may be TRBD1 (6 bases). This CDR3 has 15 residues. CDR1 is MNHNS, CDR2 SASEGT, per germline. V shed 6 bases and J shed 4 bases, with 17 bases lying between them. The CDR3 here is CASRPRHEGADTQYF. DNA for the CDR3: TGTGCCAGCAGACCCCGACACGAGGGGGCAGATACGCAGTATTTT.